This T cell receptor beta chain was identified during a study of T-cell memory formation after mild COVID-19. Study context: Most TCR clusters belonged to a single donor.

Findings and limits, study-wide: A balance of CD4 and CD8 characterized clones contracting day 15 to 85, whereas later expanders leaned CD4+.

Germline assignment: CDR1 SGHRS and CDR2 YFSETQ. V lost 8 bases to trimming and J lost 6 bases; unmatched junction nucleotides: 13. The CDR3 covers 15 residues. This clonotype was detected a few times. What it recognizes is unknown. TCRdb reanalysed the 5' RACE reads using MiXCR and keeps one entry per CDR3 protein. The sample records 150,000 to 200,000 distinct CDR3 sequences, around a third being singletons. Material for sequencing was PBMCs or a T cell subset sorted from them (not recorded which). V is TRBV5-1 and J is TRBJ2-1, with 8 bases lining up with TRBD1. The origin of this receptor is an adult woman who had mild COVID-19 (a few samples of this study predate the infection). Cell type and time point are not known. DNA for the CDR3: TGCGCCAGTACCCTGGGGGACAGGTTGAGCAATGAGCAGTTCTTC. Encoded protein: CASTLGDRLSNEQFF.